The next 6 T cell receptor beta chains were all read from a single sample in a study of blood T cell repertoires in COVID-19. Measured with immunoSEQ multiplex PCR; TCRdb has only the in-frame clones, and not every one. In the table there are about 340,000 clones, 92% of which are singletons. The sample comprised PBMCs or T cells enriched from blood (not recorded which). These receptors all come from a woman aged 25 to 45 who had recovered from COVID-19.

The chain links TRBV12-3 or TRBV12-4 to TRBJ1-1; 9 bases align to TRBD1. The V segment lost 3 bases and the J segment 5 bases; nucleotides outside the gene matches: 1. The CDR3 spans 13 residues. The CDR3 sequence is CASSFDRGTEAFF. In nucleotides, the CDR3 is TGTGCCAGCAGTTTTGACAGGGGGACTGAAGCTTTCTTT.

V is TRBV5-4 and J is TRBJ2-1, with a possible D match to TRBD2 (7 bases). This CDR3 has 17 residues. Trimming stripped 2 bases from V and 1 base from J, with 16 bases between. Germline V gene sequence: CDR1 SGHNT, CDR2 YYREEE (reference sequence). CDR3 loop: CASSLGGGPLSYNEQFF. For the CDR3, the DNA is TGTGCCAGCAGCTTAGGGGGAGGGCCTCTGTCCTACAATGAGCAGTTCTTC.

With regard to this clone: The same CDR3 is also encoded by other DNA sequences in this sample. The rearrangement links TRBV5-1 to TRBJ2-7; 10 bases are shared with TRBD2. Germline V CDR1 and CDR2: SGHRS, YFSETQ. CDR3 length: 14 residues. With V trimmed by 0 bases and J by 4 bases, 1 base remained unmatched. This chain's CDR3 is CASSLGTSGYEQYF. CDR3 bases: TGCGCCAGCAGCTTGGGGACTAGCGGTTACGAGCAGTACTTC.

This chain links TRBV20-1 with TRBJ1-5, with D possibly being TRBD1 (5 bases). The CDR3 covers 13 residues. Per germline, CDR1 DFQATT and CDR2 SNEGSKA (reference sequence). With 3 bases removed from V and 4 bases from J, the gap between germline ends came to 10 bases. DNA for the CDR3: TGCAGTGCTAGTACGCAGGGTAATCAGCCCCAGCATTTT. It specifies CSASTQGNQPQHF.

The V call is TRBV19, the J call TRBJ1-3; D ambiguous. The CDR3 sequence is 17 residues long. Germline lookup yields CDR1 LNHDA and CDR2 SQIVND (reference sequence). The ends were cut back, 5 bases at V and 4 bases at J, with 21 bases in the middle. The CDR3 nucleotides read TGTGCCAGTAGTTCGGCGGTCTGGCTCCCCGGAGGAAACACCATATATTTT. This sequence encodes CASSSAVWLPGGNTIYF. The full variable domain, rest sourced from reference TRBV19 and TRBJ1-3, is DGGITQSPKYLFRKEGQNVTLSCEQNLNHDAMYWYRQDPGQGLRLIYYSQIVNDFQKGDIAEGYSVSREKKESFPLTVTSAQKNPTAFYLCASSSAVWLPGGNTIYFGEGSWLTVV.

The chain joins TRBV28 to TRBJ2-3; 12 positions agree with TRBD2. Germline assignment: CDR1 MDHEN and CDR2 SYDVKM. This CDR3 has 15 residues. V dropped 6 bases and J dropped 8; count of bases not matched to a gene: 9. This CDR3 reads CASRLTSGSSSTQYF. In DNA form, the CDR3 reads TGTGCCAGCAGACTGACTAGCGGGAGTTCCTCTACGCAGTATTTT.